The 2 T cell receptor beta chains below come from one sample, sequenced in a study of T cells in Graves' hyperthyroidism and ophthalmopathy. Amplification of TCR beta CDR3 regions was performed using RNA transcripts as template. Initially, a first-round RT-PCR of the TCR CDR3 employed the HTBI primer set. Each CDR3 protein is one row after TCRdb ran MiXCR on the multiplex PCR reads. The data hold 370,000 or so distinct CDR3 sequences, with roughly 13% observed a single time. The sample comprised blood. The receptors here all came from a man aged 25 to 40 with Graves' hyperthyroidism that later progressed to Graves' ophthalmopathy.

This clonotype occurred many times. The J gene is TRBJ2-5, the V gene TRBV12-3 or TRBV12-4; D is perhaps TRBD1 (5 bases). Trimming shortened V by 3 bases and J by 4 bases, and 12 bases separated the two germline ends. This CDR3 has 14 residues. The chain's CDR3 is CASSFSGIGETQYF. The DNA for the CDR3 is TGTGCCAGCAGTTTTTCAGGGATCGGAGAGACCCAGTACTTC.

This clonotype was observed a few times. The gene calls are TRBV2 and TRBJ2-5, with TRBD2 matching over 7 bases. The trim removed 0 bases at V and 2 bases at J, leaving 6 bases unmatched. The CDR3 is 16 amino acids. The germline V gene has CDR1 SNHLY and CDR2 FYNNEI. CDR3 sequence (DNA): TGTGCCAGCAGTGAAGCGATCTCGCGGGGGCAAGAGACCCAGTACTTC. It encodes CASSEAISRGQETQYF. Full variable domain (remainder filled in from reference TRBV2 and TRBJ2-5): EPEVTQTPSHQVTQMGQEVILRCVPISNHLYFYWYRQILGQKVEFLVSFYNNEISEKSEIFDDQFSVERPDGSNFTLKIRSTKLEDSAMYFCASSEAISRGQETQYFGPGTRLLVL.